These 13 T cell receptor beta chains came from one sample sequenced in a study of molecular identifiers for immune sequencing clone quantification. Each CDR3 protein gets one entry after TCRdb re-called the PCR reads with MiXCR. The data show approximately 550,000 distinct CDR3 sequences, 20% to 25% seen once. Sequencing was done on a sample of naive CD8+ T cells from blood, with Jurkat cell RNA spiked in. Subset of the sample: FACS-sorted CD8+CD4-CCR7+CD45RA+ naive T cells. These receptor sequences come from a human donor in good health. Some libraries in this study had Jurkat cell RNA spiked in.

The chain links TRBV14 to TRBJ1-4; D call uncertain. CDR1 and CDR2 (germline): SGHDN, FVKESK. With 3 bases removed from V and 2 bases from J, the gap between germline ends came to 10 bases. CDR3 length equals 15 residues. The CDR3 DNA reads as TGTGCCAGCAGCCACGGAACAGCGACTAATGAAAAACTGTTTTTT. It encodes CASSHGTATNEKLFF.

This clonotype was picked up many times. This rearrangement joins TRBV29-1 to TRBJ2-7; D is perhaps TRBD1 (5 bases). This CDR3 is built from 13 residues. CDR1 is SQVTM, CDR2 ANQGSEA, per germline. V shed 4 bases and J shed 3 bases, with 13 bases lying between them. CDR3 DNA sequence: TGCAGCGTTGTAGGCCAGGGCGGCTACGAGCAGTACTTC. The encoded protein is CSVVGQGGYEQYF.

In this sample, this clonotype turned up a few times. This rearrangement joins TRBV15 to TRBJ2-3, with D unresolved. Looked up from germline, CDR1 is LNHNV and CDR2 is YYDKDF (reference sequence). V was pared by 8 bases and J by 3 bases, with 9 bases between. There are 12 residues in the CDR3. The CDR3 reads CATLGATDTQYF. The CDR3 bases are TGTGCCACCTTAGGCGCAACAGATACGCAGTATTTT. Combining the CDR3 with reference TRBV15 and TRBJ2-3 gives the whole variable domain DAMVIQNPRYQVTQFGKPVTLSCSQTLNHNVMYWYQQKSSQAPKLLFHYYDKDFNNEADTPDNFQSRRPNTSFCFLDIRSPGLGDTAMYLCATLGATDTQYFGPGTRLTVL.

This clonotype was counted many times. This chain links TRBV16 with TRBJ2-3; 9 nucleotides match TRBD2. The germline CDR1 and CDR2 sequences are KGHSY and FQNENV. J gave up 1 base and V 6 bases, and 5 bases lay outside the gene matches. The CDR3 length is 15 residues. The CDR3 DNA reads TGTGCCAGCAGTCCCAGACTAGCGGGCACAGATACGCAGTATTTT. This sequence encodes CASSPRLAGTDTQYF.

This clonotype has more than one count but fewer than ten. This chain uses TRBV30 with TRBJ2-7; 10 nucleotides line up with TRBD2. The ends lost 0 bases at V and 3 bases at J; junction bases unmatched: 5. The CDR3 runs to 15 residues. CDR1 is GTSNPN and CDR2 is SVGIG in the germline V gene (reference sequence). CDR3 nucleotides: TGTGCCTGGAGTGTCCTAGCGGGGGACCACTACGAGCAGTACTTC. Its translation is CAWSVLAGDHYEQYF.

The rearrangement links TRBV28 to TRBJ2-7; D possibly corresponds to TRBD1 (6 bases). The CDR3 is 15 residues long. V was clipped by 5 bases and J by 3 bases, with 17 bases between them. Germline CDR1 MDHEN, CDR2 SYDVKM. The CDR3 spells CASSATGGSYYEQYF. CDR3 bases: TGTGCCAGCAGTGCGACAGGAGGATCCTACTACGAGCAGTACTTC.

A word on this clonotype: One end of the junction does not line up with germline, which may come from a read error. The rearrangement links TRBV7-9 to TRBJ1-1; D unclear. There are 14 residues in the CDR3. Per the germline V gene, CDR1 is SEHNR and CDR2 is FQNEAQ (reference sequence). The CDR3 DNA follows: TGTGCCAGCAACTCGCAAGACCCGGGCACTGAAGCTTCCTTT. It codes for CASNSQDPGTEASF.

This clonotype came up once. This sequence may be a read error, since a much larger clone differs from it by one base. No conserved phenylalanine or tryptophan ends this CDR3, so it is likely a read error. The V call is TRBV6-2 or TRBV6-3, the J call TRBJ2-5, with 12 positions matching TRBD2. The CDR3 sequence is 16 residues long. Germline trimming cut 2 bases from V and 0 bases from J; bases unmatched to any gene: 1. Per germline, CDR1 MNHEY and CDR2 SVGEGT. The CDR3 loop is CASSYRLAGDQETQYC. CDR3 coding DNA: TGTGCCAGCAGTTACAGACTAGCGGGGGACCAAGAGACCCAGTACTGC.

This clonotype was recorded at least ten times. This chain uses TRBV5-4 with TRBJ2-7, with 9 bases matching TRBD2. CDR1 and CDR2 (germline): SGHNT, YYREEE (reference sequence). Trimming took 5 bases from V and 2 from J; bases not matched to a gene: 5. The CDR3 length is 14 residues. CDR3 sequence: CASSGGLAPYEQYF. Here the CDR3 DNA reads TGTGCCAGCAGTGGGGGACTAGCACCCTACGAGCAGTACTTC.

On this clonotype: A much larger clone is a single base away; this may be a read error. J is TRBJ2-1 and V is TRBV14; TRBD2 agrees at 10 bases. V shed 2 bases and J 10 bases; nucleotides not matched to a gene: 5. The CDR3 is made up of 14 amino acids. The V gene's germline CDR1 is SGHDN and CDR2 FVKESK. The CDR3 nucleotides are TGTGCCAGCAGCCAACTAGCGGGGGTTGACGAGCAGTTCTTC. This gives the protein CASSQLAGVDEQFF.

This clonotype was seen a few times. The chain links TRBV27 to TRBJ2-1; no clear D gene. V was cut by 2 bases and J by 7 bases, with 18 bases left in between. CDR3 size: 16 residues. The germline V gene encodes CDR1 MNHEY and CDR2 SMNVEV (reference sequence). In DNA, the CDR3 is TGTGCCAGCAGTTTAGGCAGGTCCGTCATGCTGAATGAGCAGTTCTTC. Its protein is CASSLGRSVMLNEQFF.

CDR3 sequence (DNA): TGTGCCAGCAGCCCTAAGAGGGGGGGGGCCGGGAACTTCAATGAGCAGTTCTTC. This codes for CASSPKRGGAGNFNEQFF. The chain couples TRBV14 to TRBJ2-1; a possible D gene is TRBD2 (7 bases). V lost 4 bases, J lost 6 bases, and 25 bases lay in between. The CDR3 runs 18 residues. Germline CDR1 SGHDN, CDR2 FVKESK.

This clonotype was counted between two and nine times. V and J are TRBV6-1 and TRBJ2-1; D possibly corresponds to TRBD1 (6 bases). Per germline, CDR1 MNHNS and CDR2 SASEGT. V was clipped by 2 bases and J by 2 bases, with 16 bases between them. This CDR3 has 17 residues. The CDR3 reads CASSENVQGFTYNEQFF. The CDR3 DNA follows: TGTGCCAGCAGTGAAAACGTTCAGGGGTTCACCTACAATGAGCAGTTCTTC.